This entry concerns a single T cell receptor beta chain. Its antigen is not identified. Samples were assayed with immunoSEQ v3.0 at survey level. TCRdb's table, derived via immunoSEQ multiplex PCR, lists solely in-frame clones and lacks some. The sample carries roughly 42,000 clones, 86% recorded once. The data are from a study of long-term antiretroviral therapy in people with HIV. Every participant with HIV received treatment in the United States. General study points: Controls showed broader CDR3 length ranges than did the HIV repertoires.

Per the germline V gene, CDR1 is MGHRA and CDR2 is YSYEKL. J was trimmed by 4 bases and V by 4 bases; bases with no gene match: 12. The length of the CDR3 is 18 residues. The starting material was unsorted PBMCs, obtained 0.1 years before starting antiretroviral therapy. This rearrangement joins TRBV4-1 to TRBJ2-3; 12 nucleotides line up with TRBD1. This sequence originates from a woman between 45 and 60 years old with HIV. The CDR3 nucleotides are TGCGCCAGCAGCCTGCAAACCGGGACAGGGGGCACCCCAGATACGCAGTATTTT. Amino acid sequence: CASSLQTGTGGTPDTQYF.